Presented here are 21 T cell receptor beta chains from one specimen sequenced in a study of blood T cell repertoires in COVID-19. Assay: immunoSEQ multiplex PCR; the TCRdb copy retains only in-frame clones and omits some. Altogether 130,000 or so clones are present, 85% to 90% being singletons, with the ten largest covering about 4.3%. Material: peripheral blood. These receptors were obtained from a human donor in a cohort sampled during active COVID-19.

The CDR3 DNA follows: TGTGCTAGTGGTTCTTCCGGGACTAGCGGGAAAATCAAGTTCTTC. Its translation is CASGSSGTSGKIKFF. The chain couples TRBV12-5 to TRBJ2-1, with 13 bases that match TRBD2. Germline V gene data show CDR1 as LGHNT and CDR2 as FRNRAP. V lost 4 bases to trimming and J lost 14 bases; unmatched junction nucleotides: 11. The CDR3 has 15 residues.

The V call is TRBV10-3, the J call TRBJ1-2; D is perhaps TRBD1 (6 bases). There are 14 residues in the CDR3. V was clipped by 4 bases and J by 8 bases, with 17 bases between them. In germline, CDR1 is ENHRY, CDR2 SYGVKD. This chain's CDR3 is CAISVGQTMGGYTF. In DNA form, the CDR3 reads TGTGCCATCAGTGTCGGACAGACGATGGGAGGCTACACCTTC.

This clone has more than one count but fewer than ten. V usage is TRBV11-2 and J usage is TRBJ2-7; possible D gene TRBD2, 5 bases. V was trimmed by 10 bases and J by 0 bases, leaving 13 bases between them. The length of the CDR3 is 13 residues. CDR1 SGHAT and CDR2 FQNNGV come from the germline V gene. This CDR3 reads CATDTGNSYEQYF. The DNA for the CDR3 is TGTGCCACCGATACCGGGAACTCCTACGAGCAGTACTTC.

DNA for the CDR3: TGTGCCAGCAGCTTAAGACCCAGGGGGGATGGCTACACCTTC. Translating gives CASSLRPRGDGYTF. The J gene is TRBJ1-2, the V gene TRBV7-2; 7 bases align to TRBD1. Trimming removed 2 bases from V and 6 bases from J; junction bases left unmatched: 6. The CDR3 loop spans 14 amino acids. Looked up from germline, CDR1 is SGHTA and CDR2 is FQGNSA.

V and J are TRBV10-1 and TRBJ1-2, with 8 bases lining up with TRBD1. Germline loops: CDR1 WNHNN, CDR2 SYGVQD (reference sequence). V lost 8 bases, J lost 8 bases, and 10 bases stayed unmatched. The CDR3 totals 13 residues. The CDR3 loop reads CASGSDRVGGYTF. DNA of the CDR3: TGCGCCAGCGGGTCGGACAGGGTGGGGGGCTACACCTTC.

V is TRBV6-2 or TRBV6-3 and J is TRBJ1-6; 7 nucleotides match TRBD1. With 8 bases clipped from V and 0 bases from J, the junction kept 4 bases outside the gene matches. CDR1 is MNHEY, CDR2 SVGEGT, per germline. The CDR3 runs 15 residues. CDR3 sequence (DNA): TGTGCCAGCGGCCGACAGGGCTCCTATAATTCACCCCTCCACTTT. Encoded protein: CASGRQGSYNSPLHF.

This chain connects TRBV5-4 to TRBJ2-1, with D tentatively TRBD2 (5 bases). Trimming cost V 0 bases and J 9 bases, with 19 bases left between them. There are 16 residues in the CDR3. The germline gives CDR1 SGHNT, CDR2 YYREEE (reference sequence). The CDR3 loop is CASSLASLVGRGEQFF. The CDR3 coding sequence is TGTGCCAGCAGCTTGGCCTCGTTGGTGGGTCGGGGTGAGCAGTTCTTC.

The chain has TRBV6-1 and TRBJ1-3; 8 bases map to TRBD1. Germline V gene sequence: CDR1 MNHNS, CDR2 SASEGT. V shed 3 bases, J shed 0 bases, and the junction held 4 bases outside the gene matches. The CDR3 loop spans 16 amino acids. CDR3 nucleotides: TGTGCCAGCAGTGAGGGACAGGTTATCTCTGGAAACACCATATATTTT. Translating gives CASSEGQVISGNTIYF.

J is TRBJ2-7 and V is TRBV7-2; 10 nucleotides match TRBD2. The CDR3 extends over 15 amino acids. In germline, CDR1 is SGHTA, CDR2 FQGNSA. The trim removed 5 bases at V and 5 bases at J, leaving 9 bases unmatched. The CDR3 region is CASSTSSGGTHEQYF. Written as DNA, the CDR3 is TGTGCCAGCAGCACGTCTAGCGGGGGTACCCACGAGCAGTACTTC.

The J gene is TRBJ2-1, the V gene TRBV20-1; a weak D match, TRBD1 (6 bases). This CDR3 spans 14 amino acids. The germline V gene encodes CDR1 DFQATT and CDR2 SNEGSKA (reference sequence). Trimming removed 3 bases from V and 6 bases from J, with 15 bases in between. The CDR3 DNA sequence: TGCAGTGCTAGTGGGGGCCTAGACCCCAATGAGCAGTTCTTC. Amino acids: CSASGGLDPNEQFF.

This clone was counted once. Here the CDR3 DNA reads TGTGCCAGCAGCAAGGAGACAGGGTCAAACTATGGCTACACCTTC. Translating it yields CASSKETGSNYGYTF. The rearrangement uses TRBV6-4 and TRBJ1-2; TRBD1 agrees at 7 bases. Germline values: CDR1 MRHNA, CDR2 SNTAGT. The CDR3 extends over 15 amino acids. The ends lost 6 bases at V and 2 bases at J; junction bases unmatched: 9.

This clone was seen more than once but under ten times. The CDR3 reads CASSSSPRVIVSNEQFF. Written as DNA, the CDR3 is TGTGCCAGCAGTTCTTCTCCACGGGTGATAGTCTCCAATGAGCAGTTCTTC. This rearrangement joins TRBV27 to TRBJ2-1; D ambiguous. V was shortened by 4 bases and J by 6 bases, with 22 bases between the two germline ends. The CDR3 spans 17 residues. Germline values: CDR1 MNHEY, CDR2 SMNVEV (reference sequence).

The CDR3 DNA follows: TGTGCCAGCAGGGAAAGGACAGGAGGCACAGATACGCAGTATTTT. Its protein product is CASRERTGGTDTQYF. The chain is built from TRBV28 and TRBJ2-3; 7 bases fit TRBD1. The ends lost 6 bases at V and 1 base at J; junction bases unmatched: 7. CDR3 length: 15 amino acids. Germline lookup yields CDR1 MDHEN and CDR2 SYDVKM.

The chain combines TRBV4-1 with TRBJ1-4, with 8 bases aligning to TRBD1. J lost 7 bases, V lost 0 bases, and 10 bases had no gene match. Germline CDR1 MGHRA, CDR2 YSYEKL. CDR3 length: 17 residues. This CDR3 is CASSQDPPRTGTEKLFF. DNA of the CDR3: TGCGCCAGCAGCCAAGATCCCCCTCGGACAGGGACTGAAAAACTGTTTTTT.

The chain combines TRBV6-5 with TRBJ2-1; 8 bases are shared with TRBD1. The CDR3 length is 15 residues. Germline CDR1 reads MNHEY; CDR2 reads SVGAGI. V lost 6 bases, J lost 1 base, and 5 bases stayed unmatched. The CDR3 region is CASSARDRSYNEQFF. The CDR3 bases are TGTGCCAGCAGCGCCCGGGACAGGTCCTACAATGAGCAGTTCTTC.

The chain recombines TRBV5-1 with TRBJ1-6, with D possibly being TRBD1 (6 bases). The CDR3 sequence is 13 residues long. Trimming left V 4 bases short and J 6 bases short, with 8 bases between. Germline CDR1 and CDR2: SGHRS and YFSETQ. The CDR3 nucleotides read TGCGCCAGCAGCCCGGACAGTAATTCACCCCTCCACTTT. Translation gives CASSPDSNSPLHF.

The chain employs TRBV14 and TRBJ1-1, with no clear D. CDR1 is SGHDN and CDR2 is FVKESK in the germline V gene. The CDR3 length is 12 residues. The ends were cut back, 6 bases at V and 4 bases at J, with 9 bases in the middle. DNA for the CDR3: TGTGCCAGCAGACTTCTTGGCACTGAAGCTTTCTTT. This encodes CASRLLGTEAFF.

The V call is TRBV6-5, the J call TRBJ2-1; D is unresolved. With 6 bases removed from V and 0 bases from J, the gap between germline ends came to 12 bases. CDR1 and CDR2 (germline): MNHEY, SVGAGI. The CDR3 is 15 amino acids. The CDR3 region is CASSPGRSSYNEQFF. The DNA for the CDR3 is TGTGCCAGCAGCCCGGGTCGGAGCTCCTACAATGAGCAGTTCTTC.

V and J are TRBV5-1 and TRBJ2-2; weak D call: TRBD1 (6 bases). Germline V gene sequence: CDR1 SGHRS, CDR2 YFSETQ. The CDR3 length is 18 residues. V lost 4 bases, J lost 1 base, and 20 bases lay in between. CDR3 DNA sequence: TGCGCCAGCAGCGGACAAACAGGGTTATTCCGGAACACCGGGGAGCTGTTTTTT. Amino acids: CASSGQTGLFRNTGELFF. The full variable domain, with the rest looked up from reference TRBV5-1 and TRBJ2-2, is KAGVTQTPRYLIKTRGQQVTLSCSPISGHRSVSWYQQTPGQGLQFLFEYFSETQRNKGNFPGRFSGRQFSNSRSEMNVSTLELGDSALYLCASSGQTGLFRNTGELFFGEGSRLTVL.

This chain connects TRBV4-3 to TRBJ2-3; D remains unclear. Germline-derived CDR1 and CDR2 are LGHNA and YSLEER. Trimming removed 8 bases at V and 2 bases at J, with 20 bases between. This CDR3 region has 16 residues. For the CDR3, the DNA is TGCGCCAGCGGTGTGGCGGTGAGTGGAAACACAGATACGCAGTATTTT. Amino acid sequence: CASGVAVSGNTDTQYF.

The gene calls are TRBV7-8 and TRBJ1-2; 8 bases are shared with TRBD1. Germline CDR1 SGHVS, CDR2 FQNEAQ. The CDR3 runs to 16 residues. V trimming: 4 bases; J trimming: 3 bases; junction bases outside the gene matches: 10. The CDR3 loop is CASSYRTGNSDYGYTF. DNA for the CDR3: TGTGCCAGCAGCTACAGGACAGGGAACTCGGACTATGGCTACACCTTC.